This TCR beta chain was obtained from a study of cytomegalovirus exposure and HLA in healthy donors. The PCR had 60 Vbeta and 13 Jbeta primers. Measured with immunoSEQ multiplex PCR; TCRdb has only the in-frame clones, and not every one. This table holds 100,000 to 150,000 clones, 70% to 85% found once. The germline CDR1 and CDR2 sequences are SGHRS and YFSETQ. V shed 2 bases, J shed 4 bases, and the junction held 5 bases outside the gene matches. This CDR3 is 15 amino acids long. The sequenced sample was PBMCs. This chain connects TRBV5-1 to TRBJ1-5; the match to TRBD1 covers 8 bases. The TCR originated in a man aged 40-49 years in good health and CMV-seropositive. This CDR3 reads CASSLTGGANQPQHF. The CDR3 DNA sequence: TGCGCCAGCAGCTTAACAGGGGGGGCTAATCAGCCCCAGCATTTT.